This TCR beta chain was captured in a study of cytomegalovirus exposure and HLA in healthy donors. Study-level points and caveats: Most TCR beta V segments were productive about 87% or about 30% of the time in an earlier analysis.

A multiplex PCR was run with 60 Vbeta primers and 13 Jbeta primers. Original data processing: Around 10 million of the approximately 80 million unique TCR beta chains counted in a later analysis were shared. Here immunoSEQ multiplex PCR was the method, and the copy in TCRdb shows in-frame clones only, minus some. That table supplies the V and J calls and clone size; D and trimming were determined from the DNA. Of about 160,000 clones in the sample, about three quarters were seen once. A word on this clone: Its cognate antigen is unknown.

The germline gives CDR1 LGHNA, CDR2 YSLEER. The CDR3 contains 15 residues. V trimming: 4 bases; J trimming: 3 bases; junction bases outside the gene matches: 4. Among the donors, all were healthy bone marrow donors. The chain has TRBV4-3 and TRBJ2-5; TRBD2 agrees at 11 bases. The sequencing sample was made of PBMCs. The source of this sequence is a woman between 40 and 55 years old in good health and CMV-seropositive. DNA of the CDR3: TGCGCCAGCAGCCCTTTAGCGGGAGGGAAAGAGACCCAGTACTTC. Its translation is CASSPLAGGKETQYF.